The 3 T cell receptor beta chains reported below all come from one sample, sequenced in a study of blood T cell repertoires in COVID-19. Produced via immunoSEQ multiplex PCR; TCRdb's table is partial and in-frame only. The table shows 85,000 to 120,000 clones, with about 80% occurring only once. The sample consisted of peripheral blood. Receptors were obtained from a woman aged 55 to 70 with acute or convalescent COVID-19.

The chain couples TRBV7-2 to TRBJ1-2; 10 nucleotides match TRBD1. Trimming took 1 base from V and 6 from J; bases not matched to a gene: 8. Germline V lookup: CDR1 SGHTA, CDR2 FQGNSA. The CDR3 sequence is 16 residues long. The CDR3 loop is CASSLVVGTGAHGYTF. CDR3 nucleotides: TGTGCCAGCAGCTTAGTAGTCGGGACAGGGGCCCATGGCTACACCTTC.

This clone was seen a single time. The genes are TRBV5-1 and TRBJ2-2; the D gene is possibly TRBD1 (5 bases). V was trimmed by 9 bases and J by 1 base, leaving 13 bases between them. The CDR3 is made up of 14 amino acids. Germline loops: CDR1 SGHRS, CDR2 YFSETQ. The CDR3 sequence is CATQVDWNTGELFF. CDR3 in DNA: TGCGCCACACAGGTCGACTGGAACACCGGGGAGCTGTTTTTT.

This clone was counted between two and nine times. The V and J genes are TRBV11-2 and TRBJ2-5; perhaps TRBD2 as D (6 bases). Trimming took 8 bases from V and 0 from J, leaving 10 bases between them. From germline, CDR1 is SGHAT and CDR2 FQNNGV. This CDR3 is built from 13 residues. CDR3 in amino acids: CASGRGHQETQYF. The CDR3 DNA reads as TGTGCCAGCGGGCGGGGACACCAAGAGACCCAGTACTTC.